The 9 T cell receptor beta chains below were found in one sample sequenced in a study of CD8 T cells in Susac syndrome. Random hexamers served to reverse transcribe about 0.45 to 1 ug RNA. A single record per CDR3 protein comes from TCRdb applying MiXCR to the immunoSEQ multiplex PCR reads. The table has 250,000 to 350,000 distinct CDR3 sequences, around 83% seen once. Specimen: CD8+ T cells from PBMCs. The receptors were gathered from a human donor with multiple sclerosis.

The V call is TRBV19, the J call TRBJ2-7; maybe TRBD2 (5 bases). The CDR3 covers 14 residues. Germline V lookup: CDR1 LNHDA, CDR2 SQIVND (reference sequence). V lost 3 bases, J lost 0 bases, and 9 bases lay in between. CDR3 DNA: TGTGCCAGTAGTATTAACGGGGTCTCCTACGAGCAGTACTTC. It translates to CASSINGVSYEQYF.

The genes are TRBV13 and TRBJ2-5; 8 bases fit TRBD2. The CDR3 extends over 15 amino acids. The junction had 10 bases not matched to a gene; V was cut back by 5 bases and J by 5 bases. CDR1 is PRHDT, CDR2 FYEKMQ, per germline (reference sequence). DNA of the CDR3: TGTGCCAGCAGCCCCCCGGGCGGGAGGAGGGAGACCCAGTACTTC. Protein sequence: CASSPPGGRRETQYF.

This clonotype was observed a handful of times. The chain joins TRBV20-1 to TRBJ2-7; D possibly uses TRBD1 or TRBD2 (6 bases each). The CDR3 extends over 14 amino acids. The V end was cut by 5 bases, the J end by 2 bases, with 16 bases between. Germline values: CDR1 DFQATT, CDR2 SNEGSKA (reference sequence). CDR3 in DNA: TGCAGTGCTGATAGACAGGACTATCCCTACGAGCAGTACTTC. Protein: CSADRQDYPYEQYF.

V and J are TRBV4-1 and TRBJ2-2; D uncertain. Trimming cost V 4 bases and J 7 bases, with 28 bases left between them. This CDR3 spans 19 amino acids. Germline assignment: CDR1 MGHRA and CDR2 YSYEKL. CDR3 sequence reads: CASSRPAPPFLFVVGELFF. The CDR3 nucleotides are TGCGCCAGCAGCCGACCGGCCCCTCCCTTCCTCTTTGTCGTCGGGGAGCTGTTTTTT.

The chain recombines TRBV7-9 with TRBJ2-1, with TRBD1 as a possible D gene (6 bases). Germline V lookup: CDR1 SEHNR, CDR2 FQNEAQ (reference sequence). The CDR3 loop spans 15 amino acids. The V end lost 5 bases, the J end lost 5 bases, and 16 bases lay between the germline ends. CDR3 sequence reads: CASSITGPWDNEQFF. The CDR3 DNA reads TGTGCCAGCAGCATCACAGGGCCTTGGGACAATGAGCAGTTCTTC.

V and J are TRBV28 and TRBJ2-1, with D maybe TRBD1 (6 bases). Trimming stripped 10 bases from V and 8 bases from J, with 18 bases between. The CDR3 extends over 13 amino acids. CDR1 is MDHEN, CDR2 SYDVKM, per germline. CDR3 residues: CATDETGPDEQFF. CDR3 sequence (DNA): TGTGCCACCGATGAGACAGGACCCGATGAGCAGTTCTTC.

This clonotype was counted only a few times. This chain joins TRBV5-1 and TRBJ2-7, with TRBD2 identical over 12 bases. Germline values: CDR1 SGHRS, CDR2 YFSETQ. Germline trimming cut 4 bases from V and 6 bases from J; bases unmatched to any gene: 11. The CDR3 consists of 16 residues. CDR3 residues: CASSGRLAGANAEQYF. CDR3 DNA: TGCGCCAGCAGCGGTCGACTAGCGGGGGCTAACGCCGAGCAGTACTTC.

V gene TRBV10-3 combines with J gene TRBJ2-5; TRBD2 aligns across 8 bases. After removal of 6 bases from V and 1 base from J, the junction contained 4 bases not matched to a gene. There are 14 residues in the CDR3. Germline V CDR1 and CDR2: ENHRY, SYGVKD. CDR3 coding DNA: TGTGCCATCAGCACCACTAGCGGCCAAGAGACCCAGTACTTC. Its translation is CAISTTSGQETQYF.

This chain connects TRBV5-8 to TRBJ1-3, with 7 bases that match TRBD1. V was clipped by 2 bases and J by 0 bases; unmatched bases: 2. Germline CDR1 and CDR2: SGHTS and YDEGEE. The CDR3 covers 15 residues. The CDR3 nucleotides read TGTGCCAGCAGCTTAGGGGGCGTCTCTGGAAACACCATATATTTT. It codes for CASSLGGVSGNTIYF.